These 28 T cell receptor beta chains share one sample of origin, sequenced in a study of blood T cell repertoires in COVID-19. This table comes from immunoSEQ multiplex PCR, and its TCRdb copy is limited to in-frame clones, with some not included. The sample includes a few hundred thousand clones, about 79% of them seen just once. The sample comprised peripheral blood. The receptor set was obtained from a man between 40 and 49 years old who had recovered from COVID-19.

V usage is TRBV20-1 and J usage is TRBJ2-5, with 7 bases lining up with TRBD2. V gave up 3 bases and J gave up 5 bases; unmatched junction bases: 12. CDR3 length: 15 residues. The germline V gene encodes CDR1 DFQATT and CDR2 SNEGSKA (reference sequence). In DNA form, the CDR3 reads TGCAGTGCTAGTCCCGGCGGGGAGGGTAGGGAGACCCAGTACTTC. Translation: CSASPGGEGRETQYF.

The CDR3 sequence: CATSRGGGWAGANVLTF. The CDR3 coding sequence is TGTGCCACCAGCAGAGGAGGGGGTTGGGCTGGGGCCAACGTCCTGACTTTC. The chain joins TRBV15 to TRBJ2-6; D possibly corresponds to TRBD1 (6 bases). V lost 1 base to trimming and J lost 2 bases, with 12 bases between them. The CDR3 contains 17 residues. From germline, CDR1 is LNHNV and CDR2 YYDKDF (reference sequence).

For the CDR3, the DNA is TGTGCCAGCAGTTTACATGGGACTAGCACAGATACGCAGTATTTT. Its translation: CASSLHGTSTDTQYF. V is TRBV7-9 and J is TRBJ2-3; perhaps TRBD2 as D (6 bases). Trimming stripped 6 bases from V and 0 bases from J, with 13 bases between. Germline lookup yields CDR1 SEHNR and CDR2 FQNEAQ (reference sequence). The CDR3 covers 15 residues.

The rearrangement uses TRBV30 and TRBJ2-7, with D perhaps TRBD2 (6 bases). Germline V gives CDR1 GTSNPN, CDR2 SVGIG (reference sequence). The CDR3 covers 14 residues. The ends were cut back, 0 bases at V and 7 bases at J, with 16 bases in the middle. CDR3 region: CAWSVRVPEGEQYF. Written as DNA, the CDR3 is TGTGCCTGGAGTGTACGAGTTCCGGAGGGGGAGCAGTACTTC. The complete variable domain, with remaining parts taken from reference TRBV30 and TRBJ2-7, reads SQTIHQWPATLVQPVGSPLSLECTVEGTSNPNLYWYRQAAGRGLQLLFYSVGIGQISSEVPQNLSASRPQDRQFILSSKKLLLSDSGFYLCAWSVRVPEGEQYFGPGTRLTVT.

The CDR3 sequence is CASSRLRGDTQYF. CDR3 DNA sequence: TGTGCCAGCAGCCGCTTGAGGGGGGATACGCAGTATTTT. The chain joins TRBV3-1 (or the pseudogene TRBV3-2) to TRBJ2-3, with D perhaps TRBD1 (6 bases). V was shortened by 4 bases and J by 6 bases, with 11 bases between the two germline ends. Germline CDR1 LGHDT, CDR2 YNNKEL (reference sequence). The CDR3 length is 13 residues.

This chain connects TRBV9 to TRBJ1-1, with 7 bases matching TRBD1. The germline CDR1 and CDR2 sequences are SGDLS and YYNGEE. V was pared by 3 bases and J by 1 base, with 6 bases of the junction left unmatched. The CDR3 is 15 amino acids. This chain's CDR3 is CASSGYRGQNTEAFF. The CDR3, as DNA: TGTGCCAGCAGCGGATACAGGGGACAGAACACTGAAGCTTTCTTT.

The gene calls are TRBV5-1 and TRBJ1-2; D is unclear. The V end was cut by 0 bases, the J end by 8 bases, with 8 bases between. Germline V gene sequence: CDR1 SGHRS, CDR2 YFSETQ. The CDR3 loop spans 12 amino acids. CDR3 protein: CASSLDREGYTF. The CDR3 DNA reads TGCGCCAGCAGCTTGGACCGGGAAGGCTACACCTTC.

In its sample, this clone was seen once. The V and J genes are TRBV4-1 and TRBJ2-1, with D possibly matching TRBD2 (6 bases). Trimming left V 0 bases short and J 9 bases short, with 15 bases between. The CDR3 runs 15 residues. Germline V gene lookup returns CDR1 MGHRA and CDR2 YSYEKL. The CDR3 nucleotides read TGCGCCAGCAGCCAAGATTCATTCCGGGAGAGTGAGCAGTTCTTC. It encodes CASSQDSFRESEQFF.

V gene TRBV2 combines with J gene TRBJ1-6; TRBD1 matches at 9 bases. V lost 6 bases to trimming and J lost 7 bases; unmatched junction nucleotides: 7. The CDR3 covers 15 residues. In germline, CDR1 is SNHLY, CDR2 FYNNEI. CDR3 DNA sequence: TGTGCCAGCAGATCCCGACAGGGGGAGAATTCACCCCTCCACTTT. This gives the protein CASRSRQGENSPLHF.

V gene TRBV5-1 combines with J gene TRBJ1-3; D is unclear. The CDR3 spans 16 residues. CDR1 is SGHRS and CDR2 is YFSETQ in the germline V gene. V was clipped by 1 base and J by 1 base, with 12 bases between them. This CDR3 is CASSLTGLTSGNTIYF. In nucleotides, the CDR3 is TGCGCCAGCAGCTTGACTGGACTGACATCTGGAAACACCATATATTTT.

The rearrangement joins TRBV7-2 to TRBJ2-3; TRBD1 matches at 10 bases. Germline V CDR1 and CDR2: SGHTA, FQGNSA. Trimming cost V 1 base and J 2 bases; bases outside gene matches: 3. The CDR3 spans 16 residues. The CDR3 protein is CASSLGTGGVTDTQYF. The CDR3 DNA follows: TGTGCCAGCAGCTTAGGGACAGGGGGAGTCACAGATACGCAGTATTTT.

The J gene is TRBJ2-3, the V gene TRBV7-2; a possible D gene is TRBD2 (5 bases). Trimming shortened V by 7 bases and J by 0 bases, and 11 bases separated the two germline ends. Germline V gene data show CDR1 as SGHTA and CDR2 as FQGNSA. This CDR3 spans 14 amino acids. The CDR3 loop reads CASTSTFSTDTQYF. In DNA form, the CDR3 reads TGTGCCAGCACTAGCACATTTAGCACAGATACGCAGTATTTT.

The J gene is TRBJ1-2, the V gene TRBV5-6, with 8 bases identical to TRBD1. V lost 3 bases, J lost 4 bases, and 11 bases stayed unmatched. The CDR3 runs 16 residues. Germline CDR1 reads SGHDT; CDR2 reads YYEEEE. As DNA, the CDR3 is TGTGCCAGCAGCTCCCCCTACCCGACAGGGGTCTATGGCTACACCTTC. Amino acid sequence: CASSSPYPTGVYGYTF.

This clone was seen a single time. This chain joins TRBV20-1 and TRBJ2-3; 7 bases map to TRBD2. The length of the CDR3 is 15 residues. V lost 3 bases and J lost 0; bases outside the gene matches: 6. Germline CDR1 and CDR2: DFQATT and SNEGSKA (reference sequence). DNA for the CDR3: TGCAGTGCTAGTAGGCTAGCGGTCAGCACAGATACGCAGTATTTT. It translates to CSASRLAVSTDTQYF.

This chain links TRBV5-1 with TRBJ2-7; tentative D call: TRBD1 (5 bases). The CDR3 is made up of 12 amino acids. Trimming pared 7 bases from V and 0 bases from J, leaving 8 bases between. The germline CDR1 and CDR2 sequences are SGHRS and YFSETQ. CDR3 sequence: CASQGTSYEQYF. Here the CDR3 DNA reads TGCGCCAGCCAGGGCACCTCCTACGAGCAGTACTTC. Full variable domain (remainder filled in from reference TRBV5-1 and TRBJ2-7): KAGVTQTPRYLIKTRGQQVTLSCSPISGHRSVSWYQQTPGQGLQFLFEYFSETQRNKGNFPGRFSGRQFSNSRSEMNVSTLELGDSALYLCASQGTSYEQYFGPGTRLTVT.

Here the CDR3 DNA reads TGTGCCAGCTCCAGCTTAAACTCGAGGGCAGTTTCCTACGAGCAGTACTTC. It is translated as CASSSLNSRAVSYEQYF. The rearrangement joins TRBV7-9 to TRBJ2-7; tentatively, D is TRBD2 (5 bases). CDR1 is SEHNR, CDR2 FQNEAQ, per germline (reference sequence). CDR3 size: 17 residues. Trimming shortened V by 8 bases and J by 1 base, and 24 bases separated the two germline ends.

CDR3 nucleotide sequence: TGTGCCAGCAGCTTCGGACTAGCGGGAACCGGGGAGCTGTTTTTT. It codes for CASSFGLAGTGELFF. The genes are TRBV5-4 and TRBJ2-2, with 12 bases that match TRBD2. This CDR3 has 15 residues. CDR1 and CDR2 from the germline V gene are SGHNT and YYREEE (reference sequence). Unmatched junction bases numbered 1, after V lost 2 bases and J lost 5 bases.

The rearrangement joins TRBV6-5 to TRBJ2-7, with D possibly TRBD1 on 6 matching bases. This CDR3 spans 12 amino acids. In germline, CDR1 is MNHEY, CDR2 SVGAGI. V shed 4 bases and J shed 6 bases, with 10 bases lying between them. The CDR3 DNA sequence: TGTGCCAGCAGTTTCAGGGGCGGCGAGCAGTACTTC. Amino acids: CASSFRGGEQYF.

J is TRBJ1-5 and V is TRBV4-3; the match to TRBD1 covers 7 bases. The CDR3 consists of 18 residues. The V segment lost 3 bases and the J segment 0 bases; nucleotides outside the gene matches: 11. In germline, CDR1 is LGHNA, CDR2 YSLEER. The CDR3 DNA reads TGCGCCAGCAGCCAGGGGACAGACCCTAACTATAGCAATCAGCCCCAGCATTTT. Amino acids: CASSQGTDPNYSNQPQHF.

There are a few counts of this clone. At one end the junction does not follow the germline gene, possibly because of a read error. The chain uses TRBV2 and TRBJ2-7; perhaps TRBD1 as D (5 bases). The CDR3 is 14 amino acids. From germline, CDR1 is SNHLY and CDR2 FYNNEI. The CDR3 DNA sequence: TGTGCCAGCAGCCCTCAGGGTGTCTCCTTCGAGCAGTACTTC. Its translation is CASSPQGVSFEQYF.

The chain is built from TRBV24-1 and TRBJ1-2; 9 bases fit TRBD1. Germline CDR1 is KGHDR and CDR2 is SFDVKD. The CDR3 runs to 13 residues. Germline trimming cut 6 bases from V and 7 bases from J; bases unmatched to any gene: 5. DNA for the CDR3: TGTGCCACCAGTCCGGGACAGGGCTCTGGCTACACCTTC. Residues: CATSPGQGSGYTF.

This chain joins TRBV19 and TRBJ1-2, with unresolved D. V was clipped by 2 bases and J by 7 bases, with 17 bases between them. Germline V gives CDR1 LNHDA, CDR2 SQIVND (reference sequence). The CDR3 is 15 residues long. The CDR3 reads CASSILDNLRGGYTF. The CDR3 region has the DNA TGTGCCAGTAGTATACTCGATAATCTTCGGGGTGGCTACACCTTC.

The rearrangement uses TRBV3-1 (or the pseudogene TRBV3-2) and TRBJ2-3; TRBD2 matches 8 bases. Per germline, CDR1 LGHDT and CDR2 YNNKEL (reference sequence). The CDR3 contains 16 residues. J was trimmed by 4 bases and V by 4 bases; bases with no gene match: 10. CDR3 in DNA: TGTGCCAGCAGCCCCACTCGGGGGGGGGCGTCAGATACGCAGTATTTT. Its translation is CASSPTRGGASDTQYF.

This rearrangement joins TRBV11-2 to TRBJ2-1; 9 positions agree with TRBD2. This CDR3 region has 14 residues. Germline V gene lookup returns CDR1 SGHAT and CDR2 FQNNGV. Trimming cost V 8 bases and J 6 bases; bases outside gene matches: 8. This chain's CDR3 is CASLLAGSSNEQFF. The CDR3 DNA reads as TGTGCCAGCTTGCTAGCGGGGAGCTCCAATGAGCAGTTCTTC.

The rearrangement links TRBV2 to TRBJ2-2, with 9 bases fitting TRBD1. Germline V lookup: CDR1 SNHLY, CDR2 FYNNEI. V was clipped by 7 bases and J by 5 bases; unmatched bases: 8. This CDR3 region has 15 residues. CDR3 sequence: CASIAVTGGTGELFF. CDR3 sequence (DNA): TGTGCCAGCATCGCGGTGACAGGGGGGACCGGGGAGCTGTTTTTT. Full variable domain (remainder filled in from reference TRBV2 and TRBJ2-2): EPEVTQTPSHQVTQMGQEVILRCVPISNHLYFYWYRQILGQKVEFLVSFYNNEISEKSEIFDDQFSVERPDGSNFTLKIRSTKLEDSAMYFCASIAVTGGTGELFFGEGSRLTVL.

The rearrangement links TRBV10-3 to TRBJ2-5; 10 bases align to TRBD1. After removal of 6 bases from V and 5 bases from J, the junction contained 6 bases not matched to a gene. The CDR3 consists of 14 residues. CDR1 and CDR2 from the germline V gene are ENHRY and SYGVKD. CDR3 region: CAIREDRGVETQYF. CDR3 nucleotides: TGTGCCATCAGGGAGGACAGGGGGGTCGAGACCCAGTACTTC.

The sample holds one count of this clone. The rearrangement links TRBV10-3 to TRBJ2-7; TRBD1 matches 9 bases. The CDR3 is made up of 17 amino acids. Germline V gives CDR1 ENHRY, CDR2 SYGVKD. Germline trimming cut 0 bases from V and 2 bases from J; bases unmatched to any gene: 8. The CDR3 region has the DNA TGTGCCATCAGTGAGTCGACGGGACAGGGAGAACCCTACGAGCAGTACTTC. It codes for CAISESTGQGEPYEQYF.

The genes are TRBV6-2 or TRBV6-3 and TRBJ2-1, with 15 bases lining up with TRBD2. Germline values: CDR1 MNHEY, CDR2 SVGEGT. This CDR3 comprises 17 residues. Trimming at V came to 6 bases and at J to 0 bases, leaving 3 bases not matched to a gene. The chain's CDR3 is CASSGTSGRPSYNEQFF. CDR3 nucleotide sequence: TGTGCCAGCAGCGGGACTAGCGGGAGGCCCTCCTACAATGAGCAGTTCTTC.